Presented here are 26 T cell receptor beta chains from one specimen sequenced in a study of blood T cell repertoires in COVID-19. Produced via immunoSEQ multiplex PCR; TCRdb's table is partial and in-frame only. The sample includes approximately 240,000 clones, 83% of them seen just once. The specimen was peripheral blood. The origin of the receptors is a human donor in a cohort sampled during active COVID-19.

This clone appeared a single time. V usage is TRBV9 and J usage is TRBJ1-2; possible D gene TRBD1, 5 bases. This CDR3 has 15 residues. V was pared by 10 bases and J by 1 base, with 20 bases between. The germline gives CDR1 SGDLS, CDR2 YYNGEE. CDR3 sequence (DNA): TGTGCCCGCGGGGGGTGGGGAGAAGTTAACTATGGCTACACCTTC. Translation: CARGGWGEVNYGYTF.

The chain uses TRBV9 and TRBJ1-1; D gene ambiguous. With 0 bases removed from V and 11 bases from J, the gap between germline ends came to 11 bases. CDR3 length: 12 amino acids. Per the germline V gene, CDR1 is SGDLS and CDR2 is YYNGEE. DNA for the CDR3: TGTGCCAGCAGCGTAGATGGCAGTTTCGCTTTCTTT. This codes for CASSVDGSFAFF.

This rearrangement joins TRBV5-1 to TRBJ1-1; D gene ambiguous. CDR1 is SGHRS, CDR2 YFSETQ, per germline. V lost 2 bases and J lost 5, with 13 bases in between. CDR3 length: 14 residues. CDR3 sequence (DNA): TGCGCCAGCAGCTTCGGCTCACGAGGGACTGAAGCTTTCTTT. Translating it yields CASSFGSRGTEAFF. Based on the CDR3 plus reference TRBV5-1 and TRBJ1-1, the full variable domain is KAGVTQTPRYLIKTRGQQVTLSCSPISGHRSVSWYQQTPGQGLQFLFEYFSETQRNKGNFPGRFSGRQFSNSRSEMNVSTLELGDSALYLCASSFGSRGTEAFFGQGTRLTVV.

The chain recombines TRBV3-1 (or the pseudogene TRBV3-2) with TRBJ1-1; possibly TRBD1 for D (5 bases). The CDR3 is 15 residues long. Germline V gene sequence: CDR1 LGHDT, CDR2 YNNKEL (reference sequence). Trimming removed 5 bases from V and 4 bases from J, with 17 bases in between. Here the CDR3 DNA reads TGTGCCAGCAGCAACTCGGATGGCGGGGGCACTGAAGCTTTCTTT. It codes for CASSNSDGGGTEAFF.

This clone was seen once. This sequence joins TRBV13 and TRBJ2-3, with TRBD2 identical over 9 bases. The germline V gene has CDR1 PRHDT and CDR2 FYEKMQ (reference sequence). V dropped 5 bases and J dropped 9; count of bases not matched to a gene: 18. The CDR3 loop spans 17 amino acids. The CDR3 sequence: CASSPDGGRGGRQTQYF. The CDR3, as DNA: TGTGCCAGCAGCCCAGACGGTGGGCGGGGGGGCCGTCAAACGCAGTATTTT.

This clone was observed a few times. V is TRBV3-1 (or the pseudogene TRBV3-2) and J is TRBJ1-2; 7 bases line up with TRBD1. There are 14 residues in the CDR3. J lost 5 bases, V lost 7 bases, and 10 bases had no gene match. Germline CDR1 is LGHDT and CDR2 is YNNKEL (reference sequence). The CDR3: CASTLSGGGYGYTF. The CDR3 DNA reads as TGTGCCAGCACCCTTTCAGGGGGAGGTTATGGCTACACCTTC.

The gene calls are TRBV18 and TRBJ2-7; tentative D call: TRBD1 (5 bases). The CDR3 sequence is 15 residues long. Trimming took 2 bases from V and 0 from J, leaving 11 bases between them. Looked up from germline, CDR1 is KGHSH and CDR2 is LQKENI. CDR3 loop: CASSPLPGISYEQYF. The CDR3 DNA sequence: TGTGCCAGCTCACCATTGCCAGGGATCTCCTACGAGCAGTACTTC. Together with reference TRBV18 and TRBJ2-7, the CDR3 gives the full variable domain: NAGVMQNPRHLVRRRGQEARLRCSPMKGHSHVYWYRQLPEEGLKFMVYLQKENIIDESGMPKERFSAEFPKEGPSILRIQQVVRGDSAAYFCASSPLPGISYEQYFGPGTRLTVT.

This clone has a single count. The chain joins TRBV6-5 to TRBJ1-6; D remains unclear. Germline V gene data show CDR1 as MNHEY and CDR2 as SVGAGI. The germline V and J ends were trimmed by 2 bases and 7 bases, with 12 bases remaining between them. The CDR3 length is 15 residues. This CDR3 reads CASSYEGRMNSPLHF. As DNA, the CDR3 is TGTGCCAGCAGTTACGAGGGTCGGATGAATTCACCCCTCCACTTT.

The chain employs TRBV7-2 and TRBJ1-4; no definite D call. Trimming shortened V by 6 bases and J by 7 bases, and 21 bases separated the two germline ends. Germline lookup yields CDR1 SGHTA and CDR2 FQGNSA. The CDR3 loop spans 16 amino acids. CDR3 sequence reads: CASSPSGRIRGEKLFF. CDR3 DNA sequence: TGTGCCAGCAGTCCCAGCGGGCGGATCCGAGGTGAAAAACTGTTTTTT.

This clone was observed once. V and J are TRBV5-6 and TRBJ2-2; possible D gene TRBD2, 6 bases. V shed 6 bases and J shed 6 bases, with 12 bases lying between them. Germline CDR1 is SGHDT and CDR2 is YYEEEE. The CDR3 runs to 13 residues. The CDR3 is CASKSGYAGELFF. Written as DNA, the CDR3 is TGTGCCAGCAAAAGCGGGTACGCCGGGGAGCTGTTTTTT.

This chain connects TRBV13 to TRBJ2-7; no clear D gene. Germline V gene sequence: CDR1 PRHDT, CDR2 FYEKMQ (reference sequence). There are 17 residues in the CDR3. Trimming took off 2 bases at V and 0 bases at J, with 17 bases between the two ends. The CDR3 bases are TGTGCCAGCAGCTTATCCCCTGCGCGGCTAGGCTCCTACGAGCAGTACTTC. Protein: CASSLSPARLGSYEQYF.

This chain connects TRBV2 to TRBJ1-1, with D maybe TRBD1 (6 bases). With 3 bases removed from V and 4 bases from J, the gap between germline ends came to 9 bases. CDR3 length: 13 amino acids. Looked up from germline, CDR1 is SNHLY and CDR2 is FYNNEI. The CDR3 is CASSERGGTEAFF. The CDR3, as DNA: TGTGCCAGCAGTGAGCGAGGGGGCACTGAAGCTTTCTTT.

This chain joins TRBV5-4 and TRBJ2-3, with 10 positions matching TRBD1. The germline V gene has CDR1 SGHNT and CDR2 YYREEE (reference sequence). CDR3 length: 16 residues. After removal of 3 bases from V and 6 bases from J, the junction contained 10 bases not matched to a gene. The CDR3 region has the DNA TGTGCCAGCAGCTCTTCCCGGGACAGGGGAGGGGATACGCAGTATTTT. Translated: CASSSSRDRGGDTQYF.

This chain uses TRBV29-1 with TRBJ2-2, with TRBD2 as a possible D gene (5 bases). V was pared by 7 bases and J by 8 bases, with 11 bases between. CDR1 and CDR2 (germline): SQVTM, ANQGSEA. This CDR3 contains 11 residues. The CDR3 DNA follows: TGCAGCGCCGACGGGGAGGGGGAGCTGTTTTTT. Encoded protein: CSADGEGELFF.

The chain recombines TRBV3-1 (or the pseudogene TRBV3-2) with TRBJ2-5; tentative D call: TRBD1 (5 bases). Germline loops: CDR1 LGHDT, CDR2 YNNKEL (reference sequence). V was clipped by 5 bases and J by 1 base, with 14 bases between them. This CDR3 is 15 amino acids long. The CDR3 DNA follows: TGTGCCAGCAGCTCATTCGACAGTCTCCAAGAGACCCAGTACTTC. Its protein is CASSSFDSLQETQYF.

This clone was recorded at least ten times. The chain links TRBV11-2 to TRBJ1-2; 7 positions agree with TRBD1. CDR3 length equals 17 residues. The germline CDR1 and CDR2 sequences are SGHAT and FQNNGV. The V and J ends lost 4 bases and 0 bases, in that order; junction bases with no gene match: 11. CDR3 sequence: CASSSIGTARPNYGYTF. The CDR3 nucleotides are TGTGCCAGCAGCTCTATCGGGACAGCGAGGCCTAACTATGGCTACACCTTC.

J is TRBJ2-1 and V is TRBV5-1; tentative D call: TRBD1 (6 bases). V was cut by 3 bases and J by 7 bases, with 20 bases left in between. The CDR3 loop spans 16 amino acids. Per the germline V gene, CDR1 is SGHRS and CDR2 is YFSETQ. CDR3 protein: CASSSAARLQGNEQFF. The CDR3 DNA reads as TGCGCCAGCAGCTCGGCCGCAAGGCTACAGGGTAATGAGCAGTTCTTC.

V and J are TRBV18 and TRBJ1-4; 9 nucleotides match TRBD1. CDR3 length: 14 amino acids. Losses at the gene ends were 4 bases for V and 5 bases for J; bases not matched to a gene: 2. Germline V gene sequence: CDR1 KGHSH, CDR2 LQKENI. The CDR3 is CASSRGTGNEKLFF. CDR3 nucleotides: TGTGCCAGCTCACGCGGGACAGGGAATGAAAAACTGTTTTTT.

This chain joins TRBV28 and TRBJ1-1; D may be TRBD1 (5 bases). V was cut by 5 bases and J by 7 bases, with 14 bases left in between. The CDR3 is made up of 13 amino acids. Looked up from germline, CDR1 is MDHEN and CDR2 is SYDVKM. Here the CDR3 reads CASSRTAGIEAFF. The CDR3 bases are TGTGCCAGCAGTCGGACCGCAGGGATTGAAGCTTTCTTT.

The V gene is TRBV15, the J gene TRBJ2-7; D gene unclear. Per germline, CDR1 LNHNV and CDR2 YYDKDF (reference sequence). V was trimmed by 4 bases and J by 6 bases, leaving 19 bases between them. The CDR3 sequence is 15 residues long. CDR3 amino acids: CATSILPVSFLEQYF. For the CDR3, the DNA is TGTGCCACCAGCATTCTTCCCGTTAGCTTTCTCGAGCAGTACTTC.

The V gene is TRBV5-6, the J gene TRBJ1-3; TRBD1 agrees at 7 bases. CDR3 length equals 16 residues. CDR1 and CDR2 (germline): SGHDT, YYEEEE. The J segment lost 0 bases and the V segment lost 5 bases, leaving 8 bases of the junction unmatched. CDR3 coding DNA: TGTGCCAGCAGAGTGACAGGGCCGGGCTCTGGAAACACCATATATTTT. Its protein is CASRVTGPGSGNTIYF.

This clone showed up many times. This chain connects TRBV28 to TRBJ2-7; 7 bases match TRBD2. Germline V gene data show CDR1 as MDHEN and CDR2 as SYDVKM. Trimming cost V 6 bases and J 8 bases; bases outside gene matches: 13. CDR3 length equals 14 residues. Here the CDR3 reads CASRGGPGGAQQYF. The CDR3 bases are TGTGCCAGCAGAGGAGGTCCGGGAGGAGCTCAGCAGTACTTC.

The V call is TRBV12-5, the J call TRBJ2-1, with 13 bases aligning to TRBD2. This CDR3 region has 18 residues. Trimming removed 5 bases from V and 0 bases from J; junction bases left unmatched: 7. Germline CDR1 reads LGHNT; CDR2 reads FRNRAP. The CDR3 sequence: CASGPPGLAGSSYNEQFF. The DNA of the CDR3 is TGTGCTAGTGGTCCGCCGGGACTAGCGGGGAGCTCCTACAATGAGCAGTTCTTC.

The chain has TRBV18 and TRBJ1-4, with TRBD1 matching 9 bases. CDR3 length: 16 amino acids. V lost 3 bases and J lost 1; bases outside the gene matches: 3. Per the germline V gene, CDR1 is KGHSH and CDR2 is LQKENI. CDR3 residues: CASSPGQGLTNEKLFF. Here the CDR3 DNA reads TGTGCCAGCTCACCCGGACAGGGGCTAACTAATGAAAAACTGTTTTTT.

The V gene is TRBV7-8, the J gene TRBJ2-5, with TRBD1 matching 7 bases. The CDR3 has 15 residues. The germline CDR1 and CDR2 sequences are SGHVS and FQNEAQ. Germline trimming cut 6 bases from V and 2 bases from J; bases unmatched to any gene: 9. Written as DNA, the CDR3 is TGTGCCAGCAGACTTCGACAGGGCAGACAAGAGACCCAGTACTTC. This gives the protein CASRLRQGRQETQYF.

This chain uses TRBV28 with TRBJ1-5; 7 bases agree with TRBD1. Germline trimming cut 7 bases from V and 3 bases from J; bases unmatched to any gene: 12. Germline V CDR1 and CDR2: MDHEN, SYDVKM. This CDR3 has 16 amino acids. For the CDR3, the DNA is TGTGCCAGCAACGATAACGGACAGGCTTACAATCAGCCCCAGCATTTT. Translated, it gives CASNDNGQAYNQPQHF.